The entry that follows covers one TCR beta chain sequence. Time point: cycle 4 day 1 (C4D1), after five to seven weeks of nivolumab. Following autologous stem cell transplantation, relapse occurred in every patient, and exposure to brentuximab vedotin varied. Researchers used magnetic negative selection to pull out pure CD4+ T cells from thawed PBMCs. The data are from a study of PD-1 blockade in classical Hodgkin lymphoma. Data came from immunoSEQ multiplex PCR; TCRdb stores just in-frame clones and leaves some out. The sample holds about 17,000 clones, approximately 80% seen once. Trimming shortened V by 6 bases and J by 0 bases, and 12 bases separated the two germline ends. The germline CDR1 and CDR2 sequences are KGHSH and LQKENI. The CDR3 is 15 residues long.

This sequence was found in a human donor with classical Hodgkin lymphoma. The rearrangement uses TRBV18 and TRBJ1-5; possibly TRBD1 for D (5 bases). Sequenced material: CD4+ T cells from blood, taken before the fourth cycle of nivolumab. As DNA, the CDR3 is TGTGCCAGCTCCTCTCTAGGGGATAGCAATCAGCCCCAGCATTTT. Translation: CASSSLGDSNQPQHF. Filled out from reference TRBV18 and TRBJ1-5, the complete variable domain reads NAGVMQNPRHLVRRRGQEARLRCSPMKGHSHVYWYRQLPEEGLKFMVYLQKENIIDESGMPKERFSAEFPKEGPSILRIQQVVRGDSAAYFCASSSLGDSNQPQHFGDGTRLSIL.